Listed below are T cell receptor beta chains from one sample, sequenced in a study of T cell responses to AZD1222 COVID-19 vaccine. Sequencing used immunoSEQ multiplex PCR; TCRdb keeps in-frame clones, though not all of them. The sample carries more than 95,000 clones, 80% to 90% recorded once. This specimen was peripheral blood, taken on day 0 of MenACWY control vaccination. The receptors were sampled from an adult in good health. Each CDR3 is given with its conserved first and last residue. A D gene is named only where the DNA matches it firmly. The size of a clone is reported for some rows only, either as once, few or many, or as a class for expanded clones.

len	j_gene	abundance	v_gene	d_gene	CDR3nt	CDR3aa
15	TRBJ2-1	.	TRBV6-5	.	TGTGCCAGCAGTTACACAGGGTTGGGCGAGAATGAGCAGTTCTTC	CASSYTGLGENEQFF
14	TRBJ1-1	once	TRBV7-9	.	TGTGCCAGCAGCCCTGGGCAGGTCGCCACTGAAGCTTTCTTT	CASSPGQVATEAFF
16	TRBJ1-2	.	TRBV27	.	TGTGCCAGCAGCCCCATCCTGACAGCGACGAACTATGGCTACACCTTC	CASSPILTATNYGYTF
12	TRBJ2-2	.	TRBV29-1	.	TGCAGCGTTTTCTGGAACACCGGGGAGCTGTTTTTT	CSVFWNTGELFF
14	TRBJ2-7	.	TRBV10-3	.	TGTGCCATCAGTGAGAAATCCACGATCTACGAGCAGTACTTC	CAISEKSTIYEQYF
15	TRBJ2-1	.	TRBV7-9	.	TGTGCCAGCAGCTTCTCTGGCAGCTCCTACAATGAGCAGTTCTTC	CASSFSGSSYNEQFF
14	TRBJ2-7	.	TRBV9	.	TGTGCCACCCTTACTAGGGTGGAACCCTACGAGCAGTACTTC	CATLTRVEPYEQYF
15	TRBJ2-7	few	TRBV11-3	.	TGTGCCAGCAGCCCATCCGGGACATCGACCTACGAGCAGTACTTC	CASSPSGTSTYEQYF
12	TRBJ2-7	.	TRBV12-3/TRBV12-4	.	TGTGCCAGCAGCTTAGGTCTCTACGAGCAGTACTTC	CASSLGLYEQYF
11	TRBJ2-2	.	TRBV12-3/TRBV12-4	.	TGTGCCAGCAGGAGTACCGGGGAGCTGTTTTTT	CASRSTGELFF
17	TRBJ2-2	.	TRBV14	.	TGTGCCAGCAGTCCAGGGACCGGCCTTACGAACACCGGGGAGCTGTTTTTT	CASSPGTGLTNTGELFF
16	TRBJ2-1	.	TRBV7-8	TRBD2	TGTGCCAGCAGCTTAAACCTAGCGGGAGGTTCTCCTGAGCAGTTCTTC	CASSLNLAGGSPEQFF
15	TRBJ1-1	.	TRBV6-5	.	TGTGCCAGCAGTTACTCGGGCCTAATGGGGACTGAAGCTTTCTTT	CASSYSGLMGTEAFF
14	TRBJ2-3	.	TRBV29-1	TRBD1	TGCAGCGGTGGACAGGGGGAGGTCGCAGATACGCAGTATTTT	CSGGQGEVADTQYF
15	TRBJ1-3	.	TRBV10-3	.	TGTGCCATCAGTGACCCAAGGGGTTCTGGAAACACCATATATTTT	CAISDPRGSGNTIYF
15	TRBJ1-2	.	TRBV5-1	.	TGCGCCAGCAGCTTGGGGGCAGGGGCCCAGTATGGCTACACCTTC	CASSLGAGAQYGYTF